What follows describes a single T cell receptor (beta chain). Its antigen is currently not known. No much larger clone is present one base from it, and per-base qualities are unavailable. The sample belongs to a study of blood T cell repertoires in COVID-19 (TCRdb year 2020). Concerning the study at large: Samples from collaborators originated in the United States, Italy and Spain and spanned both the acute and convalescent phases of COVID-19. The prospective study material was composed of cDNA or gDNA derived from T cells, B-cell-depleted T cells, or PBMCs. Deeply sampled blood TCRbeta repertoires from subjects exposed to, actively infected with, or recovered from COVID-19 were included in the dataset. A freely available public database, intended as a resource for researchers studying the immune response to SARS-CoV-2, is where the repertoires were released. The samples were drawn from two sources: the first 160 participants of the ongoing ImmuneRACE study, and 1,200 or so subjects contributed by 6 global collaborators. Sample metadata almost always included a de-identified subject ID, COVID-19 status, age in years and sex. Where available, HLA class I and class II types were obtained from metadata supplied by the sample provider rather than from assay-based typing.

The CDR3 runs 16 amino acids, cysteine and phenylalanine included. The entry retains the CDR3 DNA only, 48 bases that are in frame from base 1. Per the germline V gene, LGHNA is the CDR1 and YNFKEQ is the CDR2. Trimming at the junction amounts to 0 bases on V and 3 bases on J, and the germline ends lie 14 bases apart. The paper's findings and limits, for the study overall: The amount of clinical and demographic metadata varied by source and participant and was provided uncurated.

TCRbeta CDR3 regions were amplified from genomic DNA using the immunoSEQ Assay, a bias-controlled multiplex PCR. On the authors' methods: The number of nucleated cells in each sample was estimated by amplification of reference gene primers within the assay. To quantify the absolute abundance of each unique TCRbeta CDR3 rearrangement, sequence reads were collapsed and filtered. For each sample, productive Simpson clonality was calculated as the square root of Simpson's diversity index across productive rearrangements. TCRdb holds this immuneACCESS table with in-frame rearrangements only. Some clones are missing; in checked studies, unresolved V genes explain under half, and the rest has no known cause. For V, J and clone size, that table is used; D and trimming come from the DNA. In this sample the table shows 270,000 or so clones, more than 80% of which occur a single time. Approximately 3% of the sample is taken by the ten largest.

The collaborating institutions used their own protocols to collect whole blood in K2EDTA tubes. For TCRbeta analysis, collaborator samples were shipped as frozen whole blood, as isolated PBMCs, or as DNA extracted from either sample type. Sequenced material: peripheral blood. The TCR was taken from a woman in her twenties or thirties with active or convalescent COVID-19. The chain couples TRBV4-2 to TRBJ2-5; a tentative D call is TRBD2 (6 bases match). DNA sequence: TGTGCCAGCAGCCAAGACCCGGACTATTTGGAAGAGACCCAGTACTTC. Its coded protein is CASSQDPDYLEETQYF.